Only a few counts were recorded for the clone carrying this T cell receptor (beta chain). What it recognizes is unknown. Isolation of CD4+ naive, central memory, regulatory and stem cell-like memory cells was achieved by sorting via CD45RO/CCR7/CD25/CD127/CD95/CD27. The length of the CDR3 is 13 residues. CDR1 and CDR2 from the germline V gene are SGDLS and YYNGEE. V lost 0 bases and J lost 5, with 9 bases in between. Expressed TCRB transcripts got sequenced, as all isolated RNA was reverse transcribed. The table came from immunoSEQ multiplex PCR; TCRdb's copy has only in-frame clones and leaves some out. Of 350,000 to 400,000 clones listed, 10% to 15% are singletons. This specimen comes from a study of beta chain features in type 1 diabetes. Study background: Patients looked much like healthy donors when it came to age, gender and cell yields. The study examined roughly 110,000,000 sorted cells across all samples. Study-wide results and limits: Within each of all four CD4+ subsets, Type 1 diabetes patients had TCRB CDR3s that were moderately but significantly shorter.

The chain uses TRBV9 and TRBJ2-7; D might be TRBD2 (6 bases). The sequenced sample consisted of naive CD4+ T cells from blood. The TCR was taken from a young woman with type 1 diabetes. CDR3 in DNA: TGTGCCAGCAGCGTAGCTTCGGGGGACGAGCAGTACTTC. Translated: CASSVASGDEQYF.